These 24 T cell receptor beta chains were all obtained from the same sample, sequenced in a study of OX40 agonist ivuxolimab in advanced cancers. The data were produced by immunoSEQ multiplex PCR, yet TCRdb's version contains in-frame clones alone and is incomplete. The sample has over 85,000 clones; 80% to 90% are singletons. The starting material was CD4+ or CD8+ T cells sorted from blood, obtained in a trial of the OX40 agonist ivuxolimab. All receptors come from an adult with an advanced solid tumor such as melanoma, head and neck, liver or kidney cancer.

This clone has just one count. The chain couples TRBV7-9 to TRBJ2-3; TRBD2 matches 15 bases. Germline values: CDR1 SEHNR, CDR2 FQNEAQ (reference sequence). This CDR3 comprises 19 residues. V lost 0 bases, J lost 2 bases, and 6 bases stayed unmatched. CDR3 sequence: CASSLAPGLAGGNTDTQYF. CDR3 DNA sequence: TGTGCCAGCAGCTTAGCTCCGGGACTAGCGGGGGGCAACACAGATACGCAGTATTTT.

The chain combines TRBV5-6 with TRBJ1-2; D not certain. The CDR3 is made up of 12 amino acids. Germline V CDR1 and CDR2: SGHDT, YYEEEE. Trimming took 4 bases from V and 4 from J, leaving 8 bases between them. CDR3 residues: CASSRNLYGYTF. The CDR3 DNA reads as TGTGCCAGCAGCCGGAACCTCTATGGCTACACCTTC.

This clone was recorded only once. The rearrangement links TRBV12-5 to TRBJ1-1; D unclear. The ends were cut back, 5 bases at V and 1 base at J, with 14 bases in the middle. Germline lookup yields CDR1 LGHNT and CDR2 FRNRAP. The CDR3 covers 15 residues. DNA for the CDR3: TGTGCTAGTGGTCCTCCCCGGGTGGGGAACACTGAAGCTTTCTTT. Translated, it gives CASGPPRVGNTEAFF.

CDR3 residues: CASSPSGEDTQYF. CDR3 DNA sequence: TGTGCCAGCTCACCATCAGGGGAAGATACGCAGTATTTT. This chain joins TRBV18 and TRBJ2-3; perhaps TRBD1 as D (6 bases). The V end lost 2 bases, the J end lost 5 bases, and 8 bases lay between the germline ends. CDR3 length: 13 amino acids. Germline-derived CDR1 and CDR2 are KGHSH and LQKENI.

Only a few counts were recorded for this clone. The chain couples TRBV19 to TRBJ1-2, with 12 bases identical to TRBD1. CDR1 and CDR2 from the germline V gene are LNHDA and SQIVND (reference sequence). V gave up 6 bases and J gave up 8 bases; unmatched junction bases: 10. This CDR3 contains 15 residues. DNA of the CDR3: TGTGCCAGTAGCTCCCGGGACAGGGGGCTCTTGGGCTACACCTTC. This translates into CASSSRDRGLLGYTF.

This chain links TRBV7-6 with TRBJ2-2; TRBD2 matches 8 bases. The J segment lost 7 bases and the V segment lost 4 bases, leaving 23 bases of the junction unmatched. Germline CDR1 and CDR2: SGHVS and FNYEAQ. The CDR3 has 20 residues. The CDR3 DNA sequence: TGTGCCAGCAGCTCTCTTCCCTTCAACCCAGCGGGGGTGCCGAGCGGGGAGCTGTTTTTT. This encodes CASSSLPFNPAGVPSGELFF.

DNA of the CDR3: TGCGCCAGCAGCCAAGATACAGGGTGGCACTATGGCTACACCTTC. The encoded protein is CASSQDTGWHYGYTF. This chain connects TRBV4-3 to TRBJ1-2; the D gene is possibly TRBD1 (6 bases). Trimming pared 0 bases from V and 3 bases from J, leaving 11 bases between. CDR1 is LGHNA and CDR2 is YSLEER in the germline V gene. The CDR3 runs to 15 residues.

V is TRBV9 and J is TRBJ2-7; 7 bases line up with TRBD1. From germline, CDR1 is SGDLS and CDR2 YYNGEE. The CDR3 is 15 residues long. Trimming removed 0 bases from V and 3 bases from J; junction bases left unmatched: 6. CDR3 sequence: CASSVATGQLYEQYF. The DNA for the CDR3 is TGTGCCAGCAGCGTAGCTACGGGACAGCTCTACGAGCAGTACTTC.

This clone was seen only once. The rearrangement joins TRBV9 to TRBJ2-3; the match to TRBD1 covers 8 bases. The V gene end was trimmed by 0 bases and the J gene end by 4 bases; junction bases not matched to a gene: 7. There are 16 residues in the CDR3. Per germline, CDR1 SGDLS and CDR2 YYNGEE. In nucleotides, the CDR3 is TGTGCCAGCAGCGTAGGTCGGACAGGGTTTCCAGATACGCAGTATTTT. Protein product: CASSVGRTGFPDTQYF.

This rearrangement joins TRBV9 to TRBJ2-6; maybe TRBD2 (6 bases). The CDR3 length is 15 residues. V lost 5 bases and J lost 4, with 13 bases in between. Per germline, CDR1 SGDLS and CDR2 YYNGEE. The CDR3 DNA sequence: TGTGCCAGCAGGGCCGGGGGTGGAGGGGCCAACGTCCTGACTTTC. It specifies CASRAGGGGANVLTF. The full variable domain, in which reference TRBV9 and TRBJ2-6 provide the parts outside the CDR3, is DSGVTQTPKHLITATGQRVTLRCSPRSGDLSVYWYQQSLDQGLQFLIQYYNGEERAKGNILERFSAQQFPDLHSELNLSSLELGDSALYFCASRAGGGGANVLTFGAGSRLTVL.

The chain is built from TRBV27 and TRBJ2-1; D might be TRBD1 or TRBD2, each matching 5 bases. Germline lookup yields CDR1 MNHEY and CDR2 SMNVEV (reference sequence). This CDR3 contains 13 residues. Between the trimmed V and J ends, which lost 6 bases and 9 bases, there was a span of 15 bases. The CDR3 sequence: CASRGWGSAEQFF. The CDR3 DNA is TGTGCCAGCAGGGGCTGGGGGAGCGCTGAGCAGTTCTTC.

Turning to this clone: Other DNA sequences in the sample encode the same CDR3. This rearrangement joins TRBV18 to TRBJ1-2; D unresolved. Trimming stripped 3 bases from V and 3 bases from J, with 8 bases between. This CDR3 has 13 amino acids. Germline V lookup: CDR1 KGHSH, CDR2 LQKENI. The CDR3 DNA follows: TGTGCCAGCTCACCGGACCGAGACTATGGCTACACCTTC. Translation gives CASSPDRDYGYTF.

This clone showed up just a few times. V is TRBV18 and J is TRBJ2-7; 12 nucleotides match TRBD2. CDR1 and CDR2 from the germline V gene are KGHSH and LQKENI. The CDR3 totals 16 residues. Germline trimming cut 6 bases from V and 5 bases from J; bases unmatched to any gene: 11. The CDR3 is CASSQGLAGSRDEQYF. The CDR3 DNA reads TGTGCCAGCTCCCAAGGACTAGCGGGGAGTAGGGACGAGCAGTACTTC.

The chain couples TRBV28 to TRBJ2-5; D is possibly TRBD2 (6 bases). V lost 6 bases and J 5 bases, leaving 13 bases between the germline ends. Germline V gives CDR1 MDHEN, CDR2 SYDVKM. The CDR3 is 13 amino acids. The CDR3 is CASSGGARETQYF. In DNA, the CDR3 is TGTGCCAGCAGCGGGGGTGCCCGGGAGACCCAGTACTTC.

This clone was seen a handful of times. The chain joins TRBV30 to TRBJ1-6, with 7 nucleotides matching TRBD1. This CDR3 comprises 18 residues. Germline V lookup: CDR1 GTSNPN, CDR2 SVGIG (reference sequence). Trimming removed 2 bases from V and 7 bases from J; junction bases left unmatched: 17. CDR3 in amino acids: CAWSNPVGQAIGNSPLHF. In DNA form, the CDR3 reads TGTGCCTGGAGTAATCCCGTTGGACAGGCAATTGGAAATTCACCCCTCCACTTT.

The rearrangement joins TRBV2 to TRBJ2-1; 8 bases are shared with TRBD2. Germline assignment: CDR1 SNHLY and CDR2 FYNNEI. With 8 bases clipped from V and 0 bases from J, the junction kept 6 bases outside the gene matches. The length of the CDR3 is 15 residues. CDR3 sequence reads: CASHEGTSSYNEQFF. The CDR3, as DNA: TGTGCCAGCCATGAGGGGACTAGCTCCTACAATGAGCAGTTCTTC.

The V and J genes are TRBV7-2 and TRBJ2-5; maybe TRBD2 (6 bases). Germline assignment: CDR1 SGHTA and CDR2 FQGNSA. V was trimmed by 5 bases and J by 2 bases, leaving 12 bases between them. The CDR3 contains 14 residues. The CDR3 DNA is TGTGCCAGCAGCCGGGGGTACCTTCAAGAGACCCAGTACTTC. It specifies CASSRGYLQETQYF.

J is TRBJ1-1 and V is TRBV28, with TRBD1 identical over 9 bases. CDR3 length: 13 residues. The J segment lost 3 bases and the V segment lost 11 bases, leaving 7 bases of the junction unmatched. The germline V gene encodes CDR1 MDHEN and CDR2 SYDVKM. The CDR3 DNA reads as TGTGCCGGACAGGGGAGGTGGGACACTGAAGCTTTCTTT. Translated, it gives CAGQGRWDTEAFF. Supplemented by reference TRBV28 and TRBJ1-1, the full variable domain reads DVKVTQSSRYLVKRTGEKVFLECVQDMDHENMFWYRQDPGLGLRLIYFSYDVKMKEKGDIPEGYSVSREKKERFSLILESASTNQTSMYLCAGQGRWDTEAFFGQGTRLTVV.

Only a few counts were recorded for this clone. The rearrangement joins TRBV2 to TRBJ1-5; a possible D gene is TRBD1 (5 bases). V lost 3 bases, J lost 3 bases, and 9 bases lay in between. The CDR3 spans 14 residues. The germline gives CDR1 SNHLY, CDR2 FYNNEI. The CDR3 DNA is TGTGCCAGCAGTGACAGGGCGGTCAATCAGCCCCAGCATTTT. Protein: CASSDRAVNQPQHF.

V and J are TRBV5-4 and TRBJ1-2; D not resolved. The CDR3 spans 14 residues. V was shortened by 2 bases and J by 0 bases, with 8 bases between the two germline ends. Germline-derived CDR1 and CDR2 are SGHNT and YYREEE (reference sequence). The CDR3 sequence is CASSFGVSNYGYTF. CDR3 coding DNA: TGTGCCAGCAGCTTTGGGGTCTCTAACTATGGCTACACCTTC. Supplemented by reference TRBV5-4 and TRBJ1-2, the full variable domain reads ETGVTQSPTHLIKTRGQQVTLRCSSQSGHNTVSWYQQALGQGPQFIFQYYREEENGRGNFPPRFSGLQFPNYSSELNVNALELDDSALYLCASSFGVSNYGYTFGSGTRLTVV.

The J gene is TRBJ1-4, the V gene TRBV7-9; D might be TRBD1 (6 bases). Germline V lookup: CDR1 SEHNR, CDR2 FQNEAQ (reference sequence). The length of the CDR3 is 14 residues. V lost 5 bases, J lost 4 bases, and 11 bases lay in between. The CDR3 reads CASSPGQLNEKLFF. The CDR3 bases are TGTGCCAGCAGCCCAGGACAGCTTAATGAAAAACTGTTTTTT.

The chain carries TRBV10-3 and TRBJ2-7; 8 bases align to TRBD2. The CDR3 runs to 15 residues. Germline lookup yields CDR1 ENHRY and CDR2 SYGVKD. The junction had 3 bases not matched to a gene; V was cut back by 2 bases and J by 0 bases. CDR3 in DNA: TGTGCCATCAGTGAGCCGGGGGGGAACTCCTACGAGCAGTACGTC. Its translation: CAISEPGGNSYEQYV.

This chain links TRBV29-1 with TRBJ1-1; TRBD1 is a possible D gene (6 bases). Per germline, CDR1 SQVTM and CDR2 ANQGSEA. The CDR3 spans 12 residues. V was pared by 5 bases and J by 4 bases, with 11 bases between. CDR3 protein: CSVRRGVTEAFF. The CDR3 DNA reads TGCAGCGTTAGAAGGGGGGTCACTGAAGCTTTCTTT.

The gene calls are TRBV10-3 and TRBJ2-2; 7 nucleotides agree with TRBD2. J lost 3 bases, V lost 2 bases, and 9 bases had no gene match. The germline CDR1 and CDR2 sequences are ENHRY and SYGVKD. This CDR3 spans 17 amino acids. CDR3 sequence (DNA): TGTGCCATCAGTGAGCACCCCGGGACTACACACACCGGGGAGCTGTTTTTT. Translated: CAISEHPGTTHTGELFF.